This TCR beta chain was profiled in a study of cytomegalovirus exposure and HLA in healthy donors (dated by TCRdb to the late 2010s). About the investigation overall: According to an earlier analysis of several hundred of the donors, some 170 million T cells yielded over 90 million unique TCR beta sequences and less than 300 Gb of sequence data. About 330 gigabases of sequencing data and around 80 million unique TCR sequences made up an early release that covered under 750 HLA-typed donors. Among the roughly 390 genotyped donors, approximately 82% belonged to the genetic ancestry cluster associated with self-reported Caucasian donors. The study was designed to test whether signatures of past pathogen exposure could be identified by cataloging public T cell receptors. The T cell repertoires of 670 or so subjects were profiled by immunosequencing and related to cytomegalovirus serostatus. Besides the first cohort of approximately 710 subjects, a separate validation cohort made up of 120 different subjects was used. High-throughput TCR immunosequencing, statistical association of individual TCRs with disease status, and machine learning were combined to predict cytomegalovirus infection status. A later analysis re-analyzed previously published TCR beta repertoires from 666 donors and added high-resolution HLA genotyping to study TCR occurrence patterns. The later analysis used no new phenotypic data to find candidate immune exposures, relying instead on TCR beta sequences and their occurrence across donors. An earlier analysis of more than 450 of the donors used high-throughput TCR beta sequencing to judge whether each TCR beta V gene segment behaved as functional or pseudogenic. Donor age, sex, ethnicity and CMV serostatus were collected together with the repertoire data. Genome-wide SNP genotypes for about 65% of the 666 donors were used in a later genetic analysis, which treated that subset as a discovery cohort. Every discovery cohort repertoire had been produced on one sequencing platform. HLA typing covered class I and class II loci at four-digit resolution. Typing coverage differed by locus: A, B, C, DRB1 and DQB1 were typed in roughly 620-630 donors, DQA1 in roughly 510, DPA1 in 600 to 610, and DPB1 in 450 to 490. About five DR-DQ haplotypes were treated as single units for association and clustering because of strong linkage in the cohort. Among about 400 genotyped donors of the cohort, an average of around 250,000 unique TCR beta nucleotide sequences was sequenced per donor, of which 15% to 20% were non-productive. Results the study describes overall, beyond this receptor: A later analysis found that TCR association rates varied across HLA loci, with DRB1 alleles showing the most associated TCRs and HLA-C alleles the fewest. A cluster of highly shared sequence variants was judged likely to represent a technical artifact of the sequencing pipeline. Correlated functional status among segregating V segments might reflect linkage disequilibrium, but an unknown experimental factor could not be ruled out. According to a later genetic analysis, donors in an Asian-associated ancestry cluster had fewer N-insertions in productive TCRs than the roughly 670-donor mean. Most TCR sequences were seen in very few donors, while some public TCRs were found in many individuals. Some IMGT-functional V segments, including TRBV6-2 and TRBV6-3, could not be distinguished by the 87-base-pair reads and were therefore excluded. Broadly in line with IMGT annotations, most TCR beta V segments showed up in productive rearrangements about 90% or about 30% of the time in an earlier analysis of around 550 of the donors. Cytomegalovirus status was reported to be diagnosed by the classifier with high specificity and sensitivity in both the original and validation cohorts. Because HLA typing was missing for some donors at each locus, association tests included only the typed subset. In this cohort, only TCR beta chains were sequenced, and detectable features were limited by the absence of alpha or paired-chain data. Some 15 rarely observed V segments, including chromosome 9 orphons, were excluded from the earlier analysis of almost 600 of the donors because counts were too low. A later analysis found that HLA-associated TCR beta chains were more clonally expanded and had lower generation probabilities than equally common non-associated chains. According to the authors, the approach could potentially be generalized to other disease states and immunological phenotypes. A later analysis found that most CMV-associated TCR beta chains appeared HLA-restricted, with HLA associations seemingly driven largely by CMV exposure. Assigning TCR associations to individual alleles was difficult when HLA alleles, especially DR and DQ, strongly co-occurred. A later analysis associated about 17,000 TCR beta sequences with specific HLA alleles at a false discovery rate of 0.05. In a later genetic analysis, a missense DCLRE1C variant was associated with V-gene and J-gene trimming of TCR beta chains, and the association was replicated in an independent cohort. Several of the top co-occurrence clusters appeared to be linked to parvovirus B19, influenza, CMV and Epstein-Barr virus, according to a later analysis. A further reported finding was that TCR beta sequences accurately predicted the HLA-A and HLA-B alleles for most subjects in the first cohort. In the study, 150 to 200 TCR beta chains were listed as associated with cytomegalovirus. In vitro tests confirmed that three of the cytomegalovirus-associated TCR beta chains recognize cytomegalovirus antigens. Presence/absence analyses assumed roughly uniform sequencing depth across donors, an assumption that may not hold. Immune exposure information for the cohort was limited to CMV serostatus.

Receptors were amplified or captured by the immunoSEQ multiplex PCR assay. The multiplex PCR relied on a mix of 60 forward primers for TCR Vbeta segments and 13 reverse primers for TCR Jbeta segments. Amplification of the CDR3 region of rearranged TCR beta genes was performed with a multiplex PCR assay on genomic DNA. The Illumina HiSeq System was used to sequence the amplified TCR beta libraries as 87-base-pair reads. From the authors' description of their analysis: Across the 600 to 700 repertoires, a later analysis counted tens of millions of unique TCR beta chains, approximately 12 million of which were shared by at least two donors. A nearest-neighbor algorithm error-corrected the raw reads and collapsed the reads into unique sequences, merging closely related sequences to remove PCR and sequencing errors. To assign V, D and J gene segments, CDR3 sequences were aligned to IMGT reference sequences. For a sequence to be retained, at least a six-nucleotide match to both a V gene segment and a J gene segment was required. Rearrangements were classified as productive when the CDR3 lacked stop codons and remained in frame with V and J, and all other rearrangements were classified as non-productive. CDR3 was defined by IMGT convention, running from the second conserved V-encoded cysteine to the conserved J-encoded phenylalanine. The earlier analysis of roughly 590 of the donors excluded sequences that lacked an unambiguous match to a single V gene segment. An earlier analysis of several hundred of the donors classified V segments as functional when productive rearrangements were above 56.7% and as segregating when the standard deviation between donors was above 5%. A statistical classification framework was developed to diagnose cytomegalovirus status using the catalog of TCR beta chain sequences. In a later analysis, V and J genes were assigned by comparing TCR nucleotide sequences against IMGT/GENE-DB human TR gene sequences. A later analysis assigned CDR3 sequences and most-parsimonious VDJ recombination scenarios with the TCRdist pipeline. In a later analysis, every TCR beta chain was defined by the combination of its CDR3 amino acid sequence and its V-gene family, and reads without a unique V-gene family were dropped. In a later analysis, fewer than 650 highly shared, low-generation-probability nucleotide sequences were removed to address suspected cross-contamination and a sequencing artifact. In a later analysis, a clonal expansion index was calculated for each public chain from normalized within-repertoire ranks of inferred template counts. In a later analysis, generation probabilities were computed with a VDJ recombination model fitted to out-of-frame rearrangements, and the resulting probabilities were checked against IGoR. A later analysis scored TCR-TCR, TCR-HLA and TCR-CMV co-occurrence with hypergeometric tests, applying a repertoire-size bias correction to TCR pairs. To estimate false discovery rates, a later analysis permuted the HLA or CMV assignments 20 times. In a later analysis, co-occurring TCRs were grouped using DBSCAN, and TCRdist sequence similarity was added for clustering within HLA-allele-positive subsets. Repertoires with fewer than 30,000 or more than 120,000 public chains, plus five repertoires with anomalous nucleotide sharing, were excluded from co-occurrence clustering. Here the immuneACCESS table is served through TCRdb, limited to in-frame sequences with V and J called. Missing clones are a known gap in these copies; in checked studies unresolved V genes cover under half, and the rest lacks a known reason. D and trimming were read from the DNA, whereas the V and J calls and clone size are those reported in that table. The sample table holds fewer than 120,000 clones, of which 78% were seen once. Of the sample, roughly 1.2% is held by the ten largest clones.

Based on the germline V gene, the CDR1 and CDR2 sequences are LGHNA and YSLEER. From its cysteine to its phenylalanine, the CDR3 spans 13 amino acids. The read is trimmed to its CDR3 DNA, 39 bases read in frame from base 1. The V and J ends are trimmed by 6 bases and 5 bases, leaving 12 bases between them. The cohort comprised some 680 healthy bone marrow donors. All cohort members were sampled while nominally healthy, although unrecorded immune exposures were likely present. The donor was CMV seronegative and was included in the group of 352 seronegative cohort members. Each donor provided a peripheral blood sample, and peripheral blood mononuclear cells were used for TCR beta sequencing. Genomic DNA was extracted from the blood cell samples with the Qiagen DNeasy Blood Extraction Kit. Comments on this clone: The antigen it recognizes is unknown. No base quality information exists; no much larger clone differs at one position.

The TCR originated in a woman aged 25 to 39 in good health and CMV-seronegative. This receptor chain uses TRBV4-3 and TRBJ2-3; the D segment cannot be called with confidence. Material: PBMCs. The DNA sequence is given as TGCGCCAGCAGTCTCCAAATCGGAGATACGCAGTATTTT. This yields the protein CASSLQIGDTQYF.